This entry lists 15 T cell receptor beta chains sequenced from one sample in a study of CD8 T cells in Susac syndrome. Random-hexamer reverse transcription was applied to about 0.45 to 1 ug RNA. MiXCR, run by TCRdb on the immunoSEQ multiplex PCR reads, gives a single entry per CDR3 protein. The sample includes hundreds of thousands of distinct CDR3 sequences, around 85% of them seen just once. The sequenced sample consisted of CD8+ T cells from PBMCs. The origin of the receptors is a human donor with multiple sclerosis.

The chain carries TRBV20-1 and TRBJ1-4; the D is unclear. The CDR3 covers 15 residues. Germline loops: CDR1 DFQATT, CDR2 SNEGSKA (reference sequence). Trimming pared 1 base from V and 4 bases from J, leaving 13 bases between. CDR3 coding DNA: TGCAGTGCTAGAGGGGAGAGGGATAGTAATGAAAAACTGTTTTTT. It encodes CSARGERDSNEKLFF.

The rearrangement links TRBV3-1 to TRBJ2-2; the D gene is possibly TRBD1 (6 bases). From germline, CDR1 is LGHDT and CDR2 YNNKEL (reference sequence). The CDR3 is made up of 15 amino acids. Deletions cut 4 bases from V and 1 base from J, with 10 bases between. DNA for the CDR3: TGTGCCAGCAGCCTCACAGGGTTGAACACCGGGGAGCTGTTTTTT. Translating gives CASSLTGLNTGELFF.

The chain is built from TRBV27 and TRBJ1-3, with D tentatively TRBD1 (5 bases). This CDR3 contains 14 residues. Deletions cut 4 bases from V and 3 bases from J, with 10 bases between. Germline lookup yields CDR1 MNHEY and CDR2 SMNVEV (reference sequence). The CDR3 is CASSSAGLGNTIYF. In DNA, the CDR3 is TGTGCCAGCAGTTCAGCGGGGCTTGGAAACACCATATATTTT.

The V gene is TRBV29-1, the J gene TRBJ2-7; D is possibly TRBD1 (6 bases). Looked up from germline, CDR1 is SQVTM and CDR2 is ANQGSEA. The CDR3 length is 13 residues. V was trimmed by 7 bases and J by 3 bases, leaving 16 bases between them. The CDR3 bases are TGCAGCGGCCAAACAGGGAGAGACTACGAGCAGTACTTC. This encodes CSGQTGRDYEQYF.

This chain links TRBV3-1 with TRBJ2-7; maybe TRBD2 (5 bases). The V gene's germline CDR1 is LGHDT and CDR2 YNNKEL (reference sequence). Trimming took 4 bases from V and 0 from J, leaving 10 bases between them. CDR3 size: 14 residues. CDR3 bases: TGTGCCAGCAGCCCGAGGGTGTTCTCCTACGAGCAGTACTTC. Amino acids: CASSPRVFSYEQYF.

The chain carries TRBV23-1 and TRBJ2-7, with 8 bases matching TRBD1. TRBV23-1 is given ORF status, its function remaining uncertain. The CDR3 has 15 amino acids. V trimming: 9 bases; J trimming: 3 bases; junction bases outside the gene matches: 13. CDR3 nucleotides: TGCGCCAGGGTTCTTATTAGAGACAGGGGCTACGAGCAGTACTTC. It is translated as CARVLIRDRGYEQYF.

The chain is built from TRBV5-4 and TRBJ2-7; TRBD1 matches at 10 bases. The CDR3 extends over 13 amino acids. J gave up 6 bases and V 4 bases, and 4 bases lay outside the gene matches. Germline values: CDR1 SGHNT, CDR2 YYREEE (reference sequence). This chain's CDR3 is CASSGTGDGEQYF. CDR3 bases: TGTGCCAGCAGCGGGACAGGGGATGGCGAGCAGTACTTC.

This clonotype was counted a single time. This chain connects TRBV7-3 to TRBJ2-1; a weak D match, TRBD2 (6 bases). Germline lookup yields CDR1 SGHTA and CDR2 FQGTGA. The CDR3 totals 14 residues. V shed 7 bases and J shed 5 bases, with 15 bases lying between them. The CDR3 spells CASTLDGGNNEQFF. CDR3 DNA: TGTGCCAGCACCCTGGACGGGGGTAACAATGAGCAGTTCTTC.

V usage is TRBV3-1 and J usage is TRBJ2-1, with 7 bases lining up with TRBD2. V lost 0 bases, J lost 3 bases, and 8 bases stayed unmatched. Germline-derived CDR1 and CDR2 are LGHDT and YNNKEL (reference sequence). The CDR3 is made up of 17 amino acids. CDR3 amino acids: CASSQEVAGEGYNEQFF. DNA of the CDR3: TGTGCCAGCAGCCAAGAAGTCGCGGGAGAGGGCTACAATGAGCAGTTCTTC.

V is TRBV6-5 and J is TRBJ2-2; D is possibly TRBD2 (5 bases). Germline V lookup: CDR1 MNHEY, CDR2 SVGAGI. CDR3 size: 17 residues. Trimming took off 0 bases at V and 5 bases at J, with 16 bases between the two ends. The CDR3 region has the DNA TGTGCCAGCAGTTACTCCCTCATGATTTCGGGGACCGGGGAGCTGTTTTTT. This codes for CASSYSLMISGTGELFF.

J is TRBJ2-7 and V is TRBV27; D is uncertain. CDR1 and CDR2 from the germline V gene are MNHEY and SMNVEV (reference sequence). V shed 7 bases and J shed 1 base, with 11 bases lying between them. The CDR3 spans 13 residues. The CDR3 DNA is TGTGCCAGCACCCACGGCCCATCCTACGAGCAGTACTTC. Amino acids: CASTHGPSYEQYF.

The CDR3 protein is CASSLTGYGQPQHF. The DNA of the CDR3 is TGTGCCAGCAGTTTAACAGGGTATGGTCAGCCCCAGCATTTT. The rearrangement links TRBV27 to TRBJ1-5; tentatively, D is TRBD1 (6 bases). CDR3 size: 14 residues. V dropped 2 bases and J dropped 6 bases, with 11 bases sitting between them. Per germline, CDR1 MNHEY and CDR2 SMNVEV (reference sequence).

The chain combines TRBV9 with TRBJ2-1; 7 nucleotides match TRBD2. Trimming took 0 bases from V and 8 from J; bases not matched to a gene: 11. Germline V gives CDR1 SGDLS, CDR2 YYNGEE. The CDR3 spans 16 residues. CDR3 sequence: CASSVGVSGRADEQFF. The CDR3 DNA reads as TGTGCCAGCAGCGTAGGGGTCAGTGGGAGGGCTGATGAGCAGTTCTTC.

V gene TRBV20-1 combines with J gene TRBJ2-7; D not resolved. The germline gives CDR1 DFQATT, CDR2 SNEGSKA (reference sequence). CDR3 length equals 15 residues. V shed 0 bases and J shed 3 bases, with 15 bases lying between them. The CDR3 nucleotides read TGCAGTGCTAGAGATTTGAATCGAACTGTCTACGAGCAGTACTTC. Amino acid sequence: CSARDLNRTVYEQYF.

This chain connects TRBV28 to TRBJ1-1, with unresolved D. Looked up from germline, CDR1 is MDHEN and CDR2 is SYDVKM. Trimming shortened V by 6 bases and J by 5 bases, and 4 bases separated the two germline ends. This CDR3 is 10 amino acids long. CDR3 region: CASRRTEAFF. As DNA, the CDR3 is TGTGCCAGCAGACGGACTGAAGCTTTCTTT.